The present entry profiles one T cell receptor (beta chain) with its context. The sample comes from a study of cytotoxic CD8 clonotypes in ibrutinib-treated CLL. Across the whole study: The patient breakdown showed ten to eleven relapsed/refractory and about 16 treatment-naive cases, with about 17 IGHV unmutated. Mean values per sample were roughly 250,000 productive templates and 93,000 or so productive rearrangements.

The V segment lost 5 bases and the J segment 2 bases; nucleotides outside the gene matches: 5. Germline CDR1 SEHNR, CDR2 FQNEAQ (reference sequence). CDR3 length equals 14 residues. The table came from immunoSEQ multiplex PCR; TCRdb's copy has only in-frame clones and leaves some out. The repertoire consists of roughly 100,000 clones, with approximately 78% occurring once and the leading ten covering under 35%. The chain couples TRBV7-9 to TRBJ2-7; 8 bases map to TRBD1. This receptor was obtained from a human donor with chronic lymphocytic leukemia. Sequencing used PBMCs, obtained after 12 months of ibrutinib treatment. The CDR3 bases are TGTGCCAGCAGCCGACGGACAGGGCCCTACGAGCAGTACTTC. The encoded protein is CASSRRTGPYEQYF.